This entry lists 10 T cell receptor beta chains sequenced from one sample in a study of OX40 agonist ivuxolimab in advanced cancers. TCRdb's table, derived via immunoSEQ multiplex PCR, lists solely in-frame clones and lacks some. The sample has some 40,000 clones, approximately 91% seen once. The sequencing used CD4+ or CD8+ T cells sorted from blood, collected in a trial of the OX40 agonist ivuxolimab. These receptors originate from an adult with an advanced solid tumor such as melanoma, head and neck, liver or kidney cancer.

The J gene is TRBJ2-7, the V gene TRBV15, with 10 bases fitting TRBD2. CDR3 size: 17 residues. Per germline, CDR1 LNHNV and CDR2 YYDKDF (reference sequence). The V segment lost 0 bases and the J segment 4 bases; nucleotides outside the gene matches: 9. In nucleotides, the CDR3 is TGTGCCACCAGCAGAGATCATGAGCGGGAGGGTTTATACGAGCAGTACTTC. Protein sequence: CATSRDHEREGLYEQYF. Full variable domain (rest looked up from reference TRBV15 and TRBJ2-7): DAMVIQNPRYQVTQFGKPVTLSCSQTLNHNVMYWYQQKSSQAPKLLFHYYDKDFNNEADTPDNFQSRRPNTSFCFLDIRSPGLGDTAMYLCATSRDHEREGLYEQYFGPGTRLTVT.

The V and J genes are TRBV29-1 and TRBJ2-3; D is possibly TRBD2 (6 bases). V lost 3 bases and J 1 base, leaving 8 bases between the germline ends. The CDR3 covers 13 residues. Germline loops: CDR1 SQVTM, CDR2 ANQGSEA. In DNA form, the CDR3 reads TGCAGCGTTGACGGGGAGGGCACAGATACGCAGTATTTT. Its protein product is CSVDGEGTDTQYF.

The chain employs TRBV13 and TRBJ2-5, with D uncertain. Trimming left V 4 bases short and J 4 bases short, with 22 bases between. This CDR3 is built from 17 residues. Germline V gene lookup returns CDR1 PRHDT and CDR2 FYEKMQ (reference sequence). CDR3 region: CASSSLVGFGSGETQYF. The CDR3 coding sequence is TGTGCCAGCAGCTCCCTAGTGGGATTTGGGTCTGGAGAGACCCAGTACTTC.

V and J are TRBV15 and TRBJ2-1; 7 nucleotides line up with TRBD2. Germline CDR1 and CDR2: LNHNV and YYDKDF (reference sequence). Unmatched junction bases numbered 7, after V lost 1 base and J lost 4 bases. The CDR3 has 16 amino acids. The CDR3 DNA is TGTGCCACCAGCAGAGGAAGACTAGCAGCTTACAATGAGCAGTTCTTC. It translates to CATSRGRLAAYNEQFF.

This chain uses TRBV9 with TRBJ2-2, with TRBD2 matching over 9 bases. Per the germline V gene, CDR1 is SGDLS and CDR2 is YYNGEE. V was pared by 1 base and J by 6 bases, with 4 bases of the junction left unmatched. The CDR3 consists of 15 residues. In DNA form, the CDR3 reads TGTGCCAGCAGCGTAAATCTAGCGGGACCCGGGGAGCTGTTTTTT. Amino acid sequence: CASSVNLAGPGELFF. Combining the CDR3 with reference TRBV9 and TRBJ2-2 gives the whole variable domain DSGVTQTPKHLITATGQRVTLRCSPRSGDLSVYWYQQSLDQGLQFLIQYYNGEERAKGNILERFSAQQFPDLHSELNLSSLELGDSALYFCASSVNLAGPGELFFGEGSRLTVL.

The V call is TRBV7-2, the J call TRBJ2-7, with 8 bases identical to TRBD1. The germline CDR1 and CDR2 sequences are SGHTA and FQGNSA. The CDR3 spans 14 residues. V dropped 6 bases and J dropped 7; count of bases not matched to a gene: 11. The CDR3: CASSWGQAYGEQYF. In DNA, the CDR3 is TGTGCCAGCAGTTGGGGACAGGCGTACGGAGAGCAGTACTTC.

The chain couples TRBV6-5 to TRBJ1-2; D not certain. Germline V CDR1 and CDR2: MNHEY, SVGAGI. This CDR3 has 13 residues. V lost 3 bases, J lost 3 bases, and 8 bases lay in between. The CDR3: CASSYSADYGYTF. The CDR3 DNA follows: TGTGCCAGCAGTTATTCGGCTGACTATGGCTACACCTTC.

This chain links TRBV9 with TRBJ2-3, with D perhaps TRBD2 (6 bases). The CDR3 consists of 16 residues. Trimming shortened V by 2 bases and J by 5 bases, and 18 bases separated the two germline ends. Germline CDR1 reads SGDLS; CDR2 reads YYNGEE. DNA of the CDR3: TGTGCCAGCAGCGTTACGGGAGTAGCCTCAGGAGATACGCAGTATTTT. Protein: CASSVTGVASGDTQYF. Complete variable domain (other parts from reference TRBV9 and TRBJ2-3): DSGVTQTPKHLITATGQRVTLRCSPRSGDLSVYWYQQSLDQGLQFLIQYYNGEERAKGNILERFSAQQFPDLHSELNLSSLELGDSALYFCASSVTGVASGDTQYFGPGTRLTVL.

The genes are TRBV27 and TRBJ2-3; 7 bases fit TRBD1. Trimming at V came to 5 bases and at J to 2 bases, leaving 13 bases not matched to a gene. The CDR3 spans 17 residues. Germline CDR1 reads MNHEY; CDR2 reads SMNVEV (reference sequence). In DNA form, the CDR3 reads TGTGCCAGCAGTATGACCCGAGTACAGGGGACCACAGATACGCAGTATTTT. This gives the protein CASSMTRVQGTTDTQYF.

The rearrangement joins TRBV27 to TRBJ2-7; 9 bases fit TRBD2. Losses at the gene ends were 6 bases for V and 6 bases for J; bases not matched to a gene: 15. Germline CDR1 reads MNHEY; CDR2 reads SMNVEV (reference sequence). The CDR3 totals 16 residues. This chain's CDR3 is CASRPITIAGAVEQYF. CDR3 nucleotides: TGTGCCAGCAGACCGATAACTATAGCGGGAGCGGTCGAGCAGTACTTC.